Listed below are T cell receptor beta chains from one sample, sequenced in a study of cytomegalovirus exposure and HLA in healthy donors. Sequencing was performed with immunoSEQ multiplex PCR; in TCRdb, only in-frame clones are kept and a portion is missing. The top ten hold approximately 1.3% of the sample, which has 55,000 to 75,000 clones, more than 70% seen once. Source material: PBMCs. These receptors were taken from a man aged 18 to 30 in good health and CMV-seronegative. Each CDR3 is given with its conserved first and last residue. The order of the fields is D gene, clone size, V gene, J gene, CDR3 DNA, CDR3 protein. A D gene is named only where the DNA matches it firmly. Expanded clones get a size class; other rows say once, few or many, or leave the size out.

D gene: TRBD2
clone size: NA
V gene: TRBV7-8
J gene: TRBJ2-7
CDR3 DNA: TGTGCCAGCAGCTCCGGGGGGGCGTACGAGCAGTACTTC
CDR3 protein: CASSSGGAYEQYF

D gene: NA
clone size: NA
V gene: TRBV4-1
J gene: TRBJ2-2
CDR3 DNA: TGCGCCAGCAGCCAATTGACTCTGAACACCGGGGAGCTGTTTTTT
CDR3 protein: CASSQLTLNTGELFF

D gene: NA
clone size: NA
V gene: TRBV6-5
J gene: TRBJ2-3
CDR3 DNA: TGTGCCAGCAGACCTACACTAACGGGGACAGATACGCAGTATTTT
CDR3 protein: CASRPTLTGTDTQYF

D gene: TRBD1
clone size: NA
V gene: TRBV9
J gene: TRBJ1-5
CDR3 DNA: TGTGCCAGCAGCCCACAGGGGTATAGCAATCAGCCCCAGCATTTT
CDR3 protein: CASSPQGYSNQPQHF

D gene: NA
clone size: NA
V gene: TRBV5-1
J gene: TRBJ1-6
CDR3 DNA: TGCGCCAGCAGCCAAACAGGTTTGGATTCACCCCTCCACTTT
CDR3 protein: CASSQTGLDSPLHF

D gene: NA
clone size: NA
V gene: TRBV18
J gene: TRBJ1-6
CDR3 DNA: TGTGCCAGCTCACTACGTAGGACAGTCGATAATTCACCCCTCCACTTT
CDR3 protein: CASSLRRTVDNSPLHF

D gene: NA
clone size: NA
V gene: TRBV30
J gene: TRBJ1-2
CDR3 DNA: TGTGCCTGGATTAGGGGGGGAGATGGCTACACCTTC
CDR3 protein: CAWIRGGDGYTF

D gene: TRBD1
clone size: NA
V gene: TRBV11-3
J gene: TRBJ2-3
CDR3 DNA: TGTGCCAGCAGCCAGGGACAGGGGCAAGGCACGCAGTATTTT
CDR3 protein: CASSQGQGQGTQYF

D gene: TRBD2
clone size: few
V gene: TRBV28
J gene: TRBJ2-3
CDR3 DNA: TGTGCCAGCAGAACTAGCGGGGGAACAGATACGCAGTATTTT
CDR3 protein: CASRTSGGTDTQYF

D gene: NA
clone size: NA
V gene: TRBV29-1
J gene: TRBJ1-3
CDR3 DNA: TGCAGCGTCGTAACAGAGAATGGAAACACCATATATTTT
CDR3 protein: CSVVTENGNTIYF

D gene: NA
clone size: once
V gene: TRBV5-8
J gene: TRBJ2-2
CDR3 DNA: TGTGCCAGCAGTTTTTATCGACACTCGAACACCGGGGAGCTGTTTTTT
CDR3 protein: CASSFYRHSNTGELFF

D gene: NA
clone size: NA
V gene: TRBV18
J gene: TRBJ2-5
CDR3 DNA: TGTGCCAGCTCACTCGAAGAGACCCAGTACTTC
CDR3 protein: CASSLEETQYF

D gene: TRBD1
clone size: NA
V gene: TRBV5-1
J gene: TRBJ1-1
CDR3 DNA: TGCGCCAGCAGCTTCGGGACAGCCTACGAAGCTTTCTTT
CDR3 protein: CASSFGTAYEAFF

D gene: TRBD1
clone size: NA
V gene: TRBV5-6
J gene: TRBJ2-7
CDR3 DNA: TGTGCCAGCAGCTTACCAACAGGGGTCGACGAGCAGTACTTC
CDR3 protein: CASSLPTGVDEQYF

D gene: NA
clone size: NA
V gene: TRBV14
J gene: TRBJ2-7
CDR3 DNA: TGTGCCAGCAGCCTTGACTCATTCTACGAGCAGTACTTC
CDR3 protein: CASSLDSFYEQYF

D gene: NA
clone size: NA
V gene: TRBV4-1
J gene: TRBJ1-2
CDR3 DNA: TGCGCCAGCAGCCAAGATCGGGGGGTCCAGCCCTATGGCTACACCTTC
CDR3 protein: CASSQDRGVQPYGYTF

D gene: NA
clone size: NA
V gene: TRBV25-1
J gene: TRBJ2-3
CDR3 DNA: TGTGCCAGCAGTATCTCAGCAGGGGGGGATACGCAGTATTTT
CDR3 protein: CASSISAGGDTQYF

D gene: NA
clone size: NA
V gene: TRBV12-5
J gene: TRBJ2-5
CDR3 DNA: TGTGCTAGTGGTTTGGTACTGGAGGAAGAGACCCAGTACTTC
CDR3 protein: CASGLVLEEETQYF

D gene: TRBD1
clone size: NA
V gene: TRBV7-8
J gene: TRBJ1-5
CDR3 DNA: TGTGCCAGCAGCCCGGGACAGGGGATCCAGCCCCAGCATTTT
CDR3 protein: CASSPGQGIQPQHF

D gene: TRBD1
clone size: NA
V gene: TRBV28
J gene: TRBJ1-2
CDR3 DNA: TGTGCCAGCAGGTACCGGGACAGGGGTTTCAACTATGGCTACACCTTC
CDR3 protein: CASRYRDRGFNYGYTF

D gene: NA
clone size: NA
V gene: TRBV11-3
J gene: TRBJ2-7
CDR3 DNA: TGTGCCAGCAGCCTATTACCCACGACAGGATTCTACGAGCAGTACTTC
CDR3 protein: CASSLLPTTGFYEQYF

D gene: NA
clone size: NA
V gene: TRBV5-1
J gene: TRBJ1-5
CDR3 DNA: TGCGCCAGCAGCTTGGGACAGGCCAATCAGCCCCAGCATTTT
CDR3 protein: CASSLGQANQPQHF

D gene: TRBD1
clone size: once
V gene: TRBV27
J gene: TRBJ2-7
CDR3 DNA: TGTGCCTGCTGGGACAGGGTCATGTACGAGCAGTACTTC
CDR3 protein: CACWDRVMYEQYF

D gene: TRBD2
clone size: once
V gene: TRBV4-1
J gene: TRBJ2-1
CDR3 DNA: TGCGCCAGCAGCCAGGTAGCGGGGGGGTCCGGGTCGTACACTGAGCAGTTCTTC
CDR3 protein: CASSQVAGGSGSYTEQFF

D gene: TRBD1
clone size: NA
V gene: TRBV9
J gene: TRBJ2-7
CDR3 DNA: TGTGCCAGCAGCGCCGGGGGGACAGGGAGTTCCCCCTACTACGAGCAGTACTTC
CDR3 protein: CASSAGGTGSSPYYEQYF

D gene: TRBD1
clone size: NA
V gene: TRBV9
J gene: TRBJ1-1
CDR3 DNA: TGTGCCAGCAGCCCCCCGGGACAGGCGTTCGGTGAAGCTTTCTTT
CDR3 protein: CASSPPGQAFGEAFF

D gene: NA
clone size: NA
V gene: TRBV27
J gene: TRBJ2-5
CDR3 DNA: TGTGCCAGCAGCCTCAGTCCTCCCTCCCAGTACTTC
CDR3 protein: CASSLSPPSQYF

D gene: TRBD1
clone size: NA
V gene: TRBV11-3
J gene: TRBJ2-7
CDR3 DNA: TGTGCCAGCAGCTTAGTCTTTGGACAGGGGGCCTACGAGCAGTACTTC
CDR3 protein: CASSLVFGQGAYEQYF

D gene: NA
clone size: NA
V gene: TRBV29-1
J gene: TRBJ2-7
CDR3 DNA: TGCAGCGTTGAAGATATATTTGCGGGTGAAGGGGGAAAATCCTACGAGCAGTACTTC
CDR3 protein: CSVEDIFAGEGGKSYEQYF

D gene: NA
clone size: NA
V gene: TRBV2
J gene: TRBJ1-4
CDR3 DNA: TGTGCCAGCAGTGCCCAGGGGACAACTAATGAAAAACTGTTTTTT
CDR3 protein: CASSAQGTTNEKLFF

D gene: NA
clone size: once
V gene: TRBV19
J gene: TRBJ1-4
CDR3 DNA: TGTGCCAGTAGTATTGGGACACTAAATTATAATGAAAAACTGTTTTTT
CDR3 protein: CASSIGTLNYNEKLFF

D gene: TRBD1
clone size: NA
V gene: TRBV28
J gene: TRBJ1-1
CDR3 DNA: TGTGCCAGCACTCACAGGGGCAGGAACACTGAAGCTTTCTTT
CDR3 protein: CASTHRGRNTEAFF

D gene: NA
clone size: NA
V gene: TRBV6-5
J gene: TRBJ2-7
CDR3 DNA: TGTGCCAGCAGCCCCCCTACGCAGCAGTACTTC
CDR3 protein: CASSPPTQQYF

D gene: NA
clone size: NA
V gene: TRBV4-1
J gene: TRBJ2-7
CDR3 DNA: TGCGCCAGCAGCCAAGCCCCCGCCGGTGCCTACGAGCAGTACTTC
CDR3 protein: CASSQAPAGAYEQYF

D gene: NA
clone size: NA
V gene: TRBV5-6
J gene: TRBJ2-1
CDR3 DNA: TGTGCCAGCAGCCCCATTGACAGGGAGGCTGAGCAGTTCTTC
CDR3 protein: CASSPIDREAEQFF

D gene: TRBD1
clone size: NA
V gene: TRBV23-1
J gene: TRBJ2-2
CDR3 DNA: TGCGCCAGCAGTCAATCTCGGGACAGCCGTTACACCGGGGAGCTGTTTTTT
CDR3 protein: CASSQSRDSRYTGELFF

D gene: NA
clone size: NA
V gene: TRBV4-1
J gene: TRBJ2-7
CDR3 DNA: TGCGCCAGCAGCCCAGGGGGGCTTCTATCCTACGAGCAGTACTTC
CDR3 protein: CASSPGGLLSYEQYF

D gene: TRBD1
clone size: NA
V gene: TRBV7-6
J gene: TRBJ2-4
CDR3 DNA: TGTGCCAGCAGCCCCGAGTTCGGACAGGGGGGGTCCAAAAACATTCAGTACTTC
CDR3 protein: CASSPEFGQGGSKNIQYF

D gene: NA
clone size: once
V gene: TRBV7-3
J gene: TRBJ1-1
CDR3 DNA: TGTGCCAGCAGCTTAAACACAGGGCGCTCTGAAGCTTTCTTT
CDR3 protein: CASSLNTGRSEAFF

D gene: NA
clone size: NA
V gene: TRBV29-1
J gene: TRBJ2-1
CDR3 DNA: TGCAGCGTTCCAGGGGCGCTCGACAATGAGCAGTTCTTC
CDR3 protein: CSVPGALDNEQFF

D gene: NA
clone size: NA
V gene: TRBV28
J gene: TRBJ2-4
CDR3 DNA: TGTGCCAGCATAGGGGGTACTGGAAACATTCAGTACTTC
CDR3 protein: CASIGGTGNIQYF

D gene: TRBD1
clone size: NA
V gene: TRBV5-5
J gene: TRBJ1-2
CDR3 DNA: TGTGCCAGCAGCCATCGGACAGGGGAGGGCTACACCTTC
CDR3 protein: CASSHRTGEGYTF

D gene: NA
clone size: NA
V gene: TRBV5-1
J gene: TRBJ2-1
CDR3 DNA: TGCGCCAGCAGCTTGGCCGGACAAACCTACAATGAGCAGTTCTTC
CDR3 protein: CASSLAGQTYNEQFF

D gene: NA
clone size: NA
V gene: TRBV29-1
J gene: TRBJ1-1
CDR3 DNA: TGCAGCGTTGAGCGGGGCAGGAACACTGAAGCTTTCTTT
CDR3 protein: CSVERGRNTEAFF

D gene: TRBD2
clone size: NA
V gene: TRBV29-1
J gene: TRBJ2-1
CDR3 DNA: TGCAGCGTTGAACGTCCTCTAGCGGGTACAGTTGAGCAGTTCTTC
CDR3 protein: CSVERPLAGTVEQFF

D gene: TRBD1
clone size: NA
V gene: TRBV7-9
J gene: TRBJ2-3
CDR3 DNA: TGTGCCAGCAGCGACGGGACAGTATCACAGTATTTT
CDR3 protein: CASSDGTVSQYF

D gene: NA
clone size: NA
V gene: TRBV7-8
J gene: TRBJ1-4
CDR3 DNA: TGTGCCAGCAGCTTAGCAGGGCAGGGTGAAAAACTGTTTTTT
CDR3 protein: CASSLAGQGEKLFF

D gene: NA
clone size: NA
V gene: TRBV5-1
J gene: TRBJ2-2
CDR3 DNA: TGCGCCAGCAGCGCCGCGGAGACCGGGGAGCTGTTTTTT
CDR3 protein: CASSAAETGELFF

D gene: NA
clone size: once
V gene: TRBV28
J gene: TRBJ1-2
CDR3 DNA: TGTGCCAGCAGCCTAGGCACCGGGTCGGGAACGTATGGCTACACCTTC
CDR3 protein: CASSLGTGSGTYGYTF

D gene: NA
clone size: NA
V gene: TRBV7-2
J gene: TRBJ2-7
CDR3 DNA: TGTGCCAGCAGCCCGCGACTAGACTCCTACGAGCAGTACTTC
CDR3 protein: CASSPRLDSYEQYF

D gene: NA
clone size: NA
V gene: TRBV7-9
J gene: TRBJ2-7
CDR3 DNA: TGTGCCAGCAGTACCGAGGCCAATTACGAGCAGTACTTC
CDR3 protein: CASSTEANYEQYF

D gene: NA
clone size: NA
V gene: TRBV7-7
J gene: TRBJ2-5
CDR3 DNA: TGTGCTAGCAGCCCAGACACAGGCGGACAGACCCAGTACTTC
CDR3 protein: CASSPDTGGQTQYF

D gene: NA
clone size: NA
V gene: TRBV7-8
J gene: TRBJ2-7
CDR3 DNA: TGTGCCAGCAGCTCTGAACTAGACTCTGCCTACGAGCAGTACTTC
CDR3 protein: CASSSELDSAYEQYF

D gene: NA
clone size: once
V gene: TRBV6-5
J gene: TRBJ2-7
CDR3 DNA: TGTGCCAGCAGCCTCAACAGGGATGCCTACGAGCAGTACTTC
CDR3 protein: CASSLNRDAYEQYF